This TCR beta chain emerged from a study of blood T cell repertoires in COVID-19. Germline CDR1 and CDR2: SGHRS and YFSETQ. V was clipped by 4 bases and J by 4 bases; unmatched bases: 4. The CDR3 sequence is 13 residues long. TCRdb's table, derived via immunoSEQ multiplex PCR, lists solely in-frame clones and lacks some. The data contain around 220,000 clones, about 90% of them singletons. Sequencing was done on a sample of PBMCs or T cells enriched from blood (not recorded which). The chain has TRBV5-1 and TRBJ1-2; 7 bases map to TRBD1. This TCR was sampled from a woman aged 45-59 years with acute COVID-19. The CDR3 loop is CASSRGQTYGYTF. The DNA of the CDR3 is TGCGCCAGCAGCAGGGGACAGACCTATGGCTACACCTTC.